This record looks at one TCR beta chain sequence and its context. Its antigen target is currently unknown. Per-nucleotide qualities are absent, and no much larger clonotype sits a single base away. The trial excluded patients who had a history of autoimmune disease or who were on systemic immunosuppression. Peripheral blood for TCR sequencing was collected from all dose cohorts at baseline, on cycle 4 day 1, and on cycle 7 day 1. Samples came from an open-label, multicenter, first-in-human phase I dose-escalation trial of ivuxolimab. The trial enrolled adults with locally advanced or metastatic head and neck squamous cell, hepatocellular, melanoma or renal cell carcinoma. Before TCR sequencing, CD4+ and CD8+ T cells were separately sorted from peripheral blood. These data come from a study of OX40 agonist ivuxolimab in advanced cancers. Context from the whole study: The costimulatory receptor OX40 (CD134) was targeted by ivuxolimab, a fully human IgG2 agonistic monoclonal antibody. Intravenous ivuxolimab was administered to patients every 2 weeks at six dose levels: 0.01, 0.1, 0.3, 1.5, 3 and 10 mg/kg. Of the roughly 52 dose-escalation patients, hepatocellular carcinoma was present in about 20, melanoma in approximately 15, renal cell carcinoma in 9 and head and neck cancer in 9. A male proportion of around 80% and a mean age of around 60 years, ranging from about 23 to 90, were recorded for the dose-escalation cohort. Prior anti-PD-1, anti-PD-L1 or anti-CTLA-4 therapy was permitted, and approximately 42% of dose-escalation patients had received checkpoint inhibitors. Partial responses occurred in three dose-escalation patients: two with cutaneous melanoma and one with hepatocellular carcinoma. Peripheral TCRbeta sequencing was intended to test whether TCR sequence diversity was altered and clonal T-cell expansion was caused by ivuxolimab. The paper covers the monotherapy dose-escalation part of the phase I ivuxolimab trial, which included N ≈ 50 patients.

Overall results and qualifications from the work: Which antigens the clonally expanded peripheral T cells were specific for was not determined. On average, CD8+ T cells showed more expanded clones than CD4+ T cells after ivuxolimab. In partial responders in the 0.1-3.0 mg/kg groups, normalized peripheral clonal expansion was found to be among the lowest, especially among CD8+ T cells. At doses from 0.1 to 3.0 mg/kg, clonal expansion was seen in both CD4+ and CD8+ blood T cells between baseline and week 6. Low levels of normalized T-cell clonal expansion were also seen in some nonresponding patients.

Trimming at the junction amounts to 2 bases on V and 1 base on J, and the germline ends lie 8 bases apart. Inclusive of the bounding cysteine and phenylalanine, the CDR3 is 14 residues long. Only the CDR3 DNA is retained, 42 bases long and in frame from the first base. The germline V gene encodes CDR1 MNHNY and CDR2 SVGAGI (reference sequence). To sequence the TCRbeta CDR3 region, genomic DNA was isolated from the sorted cells. TCRbeta CDR3 regions were sequenced using the immunoSEQ Assay. TCRdb holds this immuneACCESS table with in-frame rearrangements only. Some clones are missing; in checked studies, unresolved V genes explain under half, and the rest has no known cause. For this sample the table gives tens of thousands of clones, of which 70% to 90% were detected only once. The ten largest clones take up about 11% of the sample.

The sample here was CD4+ or CD8+ T cells sorted from blood, taken in a trial of the OX40 agonist ivuxolimab. The source is an adult with an advanced solid tumor such as melanoma, head and neck, liver or kidney cancer. The sequence is built from TRBV6-6 and TRBJ1-1; a confident D gene designation cannot be given. Read as DNA, the sequence is TGTGCCAGCAGTTACCACCCAAGGAACACTGAAGCTTTCTTT. It is translated as CASSYHPRNTEAFF.